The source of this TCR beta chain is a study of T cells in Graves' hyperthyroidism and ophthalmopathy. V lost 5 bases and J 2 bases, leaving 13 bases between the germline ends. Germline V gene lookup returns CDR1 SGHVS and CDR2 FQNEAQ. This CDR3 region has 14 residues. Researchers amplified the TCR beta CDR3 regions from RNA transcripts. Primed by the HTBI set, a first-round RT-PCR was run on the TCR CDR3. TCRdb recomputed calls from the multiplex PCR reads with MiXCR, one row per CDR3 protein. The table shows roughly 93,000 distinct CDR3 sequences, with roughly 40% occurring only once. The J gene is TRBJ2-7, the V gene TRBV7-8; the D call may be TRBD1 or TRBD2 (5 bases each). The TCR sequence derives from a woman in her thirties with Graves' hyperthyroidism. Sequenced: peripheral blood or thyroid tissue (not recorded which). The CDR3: CASSHGTQPYEQYF. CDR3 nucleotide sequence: TGTGCCAGCAGCCATGGGACCCAACCCTACGAGCAGTACTTC.